The 27 T cell receptor beta chains listed next were all sequenced from one sample in a study of blood T cell repertoires in COVID-19. Produced via immunoSEQ multiplex PCR; TCRdb's table is partial and in-frame only. The profile shows some 220,000 clones, 75% to 85% of them singletons. The sample consisted of peripheral blood. These receptors were obtained from a human donor in a cohort sampled during active COVID-19.

The V gene is TRBV29-1, the J gene TRBJ2-3; TRBD1 aligns across 9 bases. CDR3 size: 16 residues. J gave up 2 bases and V 6 bases, and 12 bases lay outside the gene matches. CDR1 is SQVTM and CDR2 is ANQGSEA in the germline V gene. CDR3 coding DNA: TGCAGCGTAGTAGGTACCGGGACAGGGTACACAGATACGCAGTATTTT. Translation: CSVVGTGTGYTDTQYF.

This clone has just a few counts. The chain employs TRBV9 and TRBJ2-2; maybe TRBD2 (6 bases). Trimming stripped 2 bases from V and 0 bases from J, with 11 bases between. The CDR3 contains 16 residues. The germline V gene encodes CDR1 SGDLS and CDR2 YYNGEE. The CDR3 here is CASSVTGEANTGELFF. CDR3 DNA sequence: TGTGCCAGCAGCGTTACGGGAGAAGCGAACACCGGGGAGCTGTTTTTT. Filled out from reference TRBV9 and TRBJ2-2, the complete variable domain reads DSGVTQTPKHLITATGQRVTLRCSPRSGDLSVYWYQQSLDQGLQFLIQYYNGEERAKGNILERFSAQQFPDLHSELNLSSLELGDSALYFCASSVTGEANTGELFFGEGSRLTVL.

The CDR3 DNA is TGTGCCAGCAGCCGACAGGGACCCTATGGCTACACCTTC. Translating gives CASSRQGPYGYTF. The chain recombines TRBV12-3 or TRBV12-4 with TRBJ1-2; the match to TRBD1 covers 7 bases. The trim removed 6 bases at V and 4 bases at J, leaving 5 bases unmatched. The CDR3 covers 13 residues.

The chain carries TRBV7-6 and TRBJ2-6; 7 bases agree with TRBD1. There are 18 residues in the CDR3. V gave up 5 bases and J gave up 4 bases; unmatched junction bases: 14. CDR1 and CDR2 from the germline V gene are SGHVS and FNYEAQ. Here the CDR3 reads CASSPSPDRLSGANVLTF. The CDR3 bases are TGTGCCAGCAGCCCATCCCCGGACAGGCTGTCCGGGGCCAACGTCCTGACTTTC.

This clone showed up just a few times. The genes are TRBV27 and TRBJ1-5; the D gene is possibly TRBD1 (5 bases). Trimming took 6 bases from V and 0 from J, leaving 12 bases between them. The germline CDR1 and CDR2 sequences are MNHEY and SMNVEV (reference sequence). CDR3 length equals 15 residues. CDR3 coding DNA: TGTGCCAGCAGCCAAGACAGCTATAGCAATCAGCCCCAGCATTTT. This codes for CASSQDSYSNQPQHF.

The chain is built from TRBV19 and TRBJ1-4; possible D gene TRBD1, 5 bases. V was clipped by 6 bases and J by 8 bases, with 13 bases between them. Per the germline V gene, CDR1 is LNHDA and CDR2 is SQIVND (reference sequence). The CDR3 is made up of 13 amino acids. The CDR3 DNA follows: TGTGCCAGTAGATTCGGGGGGAGCGAAAAACTGTTTTTT. Its translation is CASRFGGSEKLFF.

The chain combines TRBV5-5 with TRBJ1-3, with 8 nucleotides matching TRBD1. This CDR3 has 14 residues. CDR1 is SGHKS and CDR2 is YYEKEE in the germline V gene (reference sequence). The V and J ends lost 4 bases and 5 bases, in that order; junction bases with no gene match: 5. CDR3 DNA sequence: TGTGCCAGCAGCCCGAGGACAGGGAGAAACACCATATATTTT. Its translation is CASSPRTGRNTIYF.

The CDR3 sequence is CASSLHEAQFGYGYTF. CDR3 in DNA: TGCGCCAGCAGCCTCCACGAGGCCCAGTTCGGATATGGCTACACCTTC. The chain joins TRBV4-1 to TRBJ1-2; D gene uncertain. The germline V and J ends were trimmed by 4 bases and 5 bases, with 20 bases remaining between them. Germline V gene sequence: CDR1 MGHRA, CDR2 YSYEKL. This CDR3 has 16 amino acids.

CDR3 in DNA: TGTGCCAGCCGACAGGGGTCCTATGGCTACACCTTC. This encodes CASRQGSYGYTF. V and J are TRBV6-5 and TRBJ1-2; 8 nucleotides align to TRBD1. V lost 8 bases to trimming and J lost 4 bases; unmatched junction nucleotides: 3. The CDR3 contains 12 residues. Germline V gene sequence: CDR1 MNHEY, CDR2 SVGAGI.

The table lists this clone with a count of one. The rearrangement uses TRBV9 and TRBJ2-3; 12 nucleotides match TRBD2. This CDR3 comprises 18 residues. V dropped 0 bases and J dropped 4; count of bases not matched to a gene: 9. Germline lookup yields CDR1 SGDLS and CDR2 YYNGEE. The CDR3 DNA reads TGTGCCAGCAGCGTAGTCCCCCGGACTAGCGGGGCTTCAGATACGCAGTATTTT. Protein: CASSVVPRTSGASDTQYF.

This chain uses TRBV6-5 with TRBJ1-6; 7 bases line up with TRBD1. The CDR3 consists of 15 residues. CDR1 MNHEY and CDR2 SVGAGI come from the germline V gene. V gave up 7 bases and J gave up 8 bases; unmatched junction bases: 11. CDR3 sequence: CASTSSRDSYSPLHF. CDR3 nucleotide sequence: TGTGCCAGCACTTCTAGCCGGGACAGCTATTCACCCCTCCACTTT.

This chain uses TRBV5-1 with TRBJ2-1; 8 bases line up with TRBD1. This CDR3 contains 15 residues. J lost 1 base, V lost 2 bases, and 2 bases had no gene match. Germline CDR1 and CDR2: SGHRS and YFSETQ. The CDR3 spells CASSLGTGSYNEQFF. The CDR3, as DNA: TGCGCCAGCAGCTTAGGGACAGGATCCTACAATGAGCAGTTCTTC.

The chain joins TRBV5-6 to TRBJ2-1; D is unclear. Looked up from germline, CDR1 is SGHDT and CDR2 is YYEEEE. The CDR3 extends over 14 amino acids. V was cut by 1 base and J by 7 bases, with 12 bases left in between. CDR3 DNA sequence: TGTGCCAGCAGCTTGCTTGGAGCGCTGAATGAGCAGTTCTTC. Its protein product is CASSLLGALNEQFF.

The chain links TRBV11-2 to TRBJ2-7; maybe TRBD2 (6 bases). V shed 0 bases and J shed 6 bases, with 12 bases lying between them. The CDR3 extends over 14 amino acids. Germline CDR1 SGHAT, CDR2 FQNNGV. The CDR3 region has the DNA TGTGCCAGCAGCTTAGAGGGAGGACGGGGCGAGCAGTACTTC. It yields the protein CASSLEGGRGEQYF.

CDR3 amino acids: CASSYLAGGPYEQYF. DNA of the CDR3: TGTGCCAGCAGTTATTTAGCGGGAGGGCCCTACGAGCAGTACTTC. This chain connects TRBV6-5 to TRBJ2-7, with TRBD2 matching 11 bases. The V gene's germline CDR1 is MNHEY and CDR2 SVGAGI. The J segment lost 2 bases and the V segment lost 3 bases, leaving 3 bases of the junction unmatched. This CDR3 spans 15 amino acids.

This chain uses TRBV11-2 with TRBJ1-1; D gene unclear. Germline V lookup: CDR1 SGHAT, CDR2 FQNNGV. The CDR3 spans 17 residues. V lost 0 bases to trimming and J lost 0 bases, with 14 bases between them. DNA for the CDR3: TGTGCCAGCAGCTTAGATGGTGCGGGCTTCATGAACACTGAAGCTTTCTTT. Its translation is CASSLDGAGFMNTEAFF.

This chain connects TRBV5-4 to TRBJ2-6; perhaps TRBD1 as D (6 bases). The CDR3 runs 19 residues. From germline, CDR1 is SGHNT and CDR2 YYREEE (reference sequence). With 2 bases removed from V and 0 bases from J, the gap between germline ends came to 18 bases. Here the CDR3 DNA reads TGTGCCAGCAGCTTCCGTCAGGGGCCCTACAGCTCTGGGGCCAACGTCCTGACTTTC. Its translation is CASSFRQGPYSSGANVLTF.

The rearrangement links TRBV6-2 or TRBV6-3 to TRBJ1-6; tentative D call: TRBD1 (6 bases). Deletions cut 2 bases from V and 12 bases from J, with 14 bases between. The CDR3 totals 14 residues. Germline loops: CDR1 MNHEY, CDR2 SVGEGT. CDR3 DNA: TGTGCCAGCAGTTACCTAGGGGGTGCGAGACCCCTCCACTTT. Translated: CASSYLGGARPLHF.

This chain links TRBV5-1 with TRBJ2-7; D not resolved. There are 11 residues in the CDR3. Trimming took off 4 bases at V and 2 bases at J, with 4 bases between the two ends. Germline V gene sequence: CDR1 SGHRS, CDR2 YFSETQ. In nucleotides, the CDR3 is TGCGCCAGCAGCAATACCTACGAGCAGTACTTC. Translating gives CASSNTYEQYF.

This rearrangement joins TRBV7-9 to TRBJ2-3; 7 positions agree with TRBD2. Germline values: CDR1 SEHNR, CDR2 FQNEAQ (reference sequence). With 5 bases clipped from V and 4 bases from J, the junction kept 9 bases outside the gene matches. This CDR3 spans 15 amino acids. CDR3 sequence (DNA): TGTGCCAGCAGCCACCGGGCGGGAGATGCAGATACGCAGTATTTT. This codes for CASSHRAGDADTQYF.

The chain couples TRBV12-5 to TRBJ2-3; no firm D call. The CDR3 is 13 amino acids. Looked up from germline, CDR1 is LGHNT and CDR2 is FRNRAP. Trimming pared 5 bases from V and 5 bases from J, leaving 11 bases between. The CDR3 sequence is CASGPPAVDTQYF. The CDR3 region has the DNA TGTGCTAGTGGTCCTCCGGCGGTAGATACGCAGTATTTT.

The CDR3 spells CASSMDRGNTEAFF. Here the CDR3 DNA reads TGTGCCAGCAGCATGGACAGGGGGAACACTGAAGCTTTCTTT. This chain connects TRBV6-5 to TRBJ1-1; 9 bases align to TRBD1. After removal of 6 bases from V and 1 base from J, the junction contained 3 bases not matched to a gene. Germline V gene data show CDR1 as MNHEY and CDR2 as SVGAGI. The CDR3 is 14 amino acids.

The V gene is TRBV27, the J gene TRBJ2-4; 10 bases line up with TRBD2. Germline V gives CDR1 MNHEY, CDR2 SMNVEV (reference sequence). J gave up 10 bases and V 0 bases, and 0 bases lay outside the gene matches. The length of the CDR3 is 13 residues. CDR3 sequence reads: CASSLSSGGIQYF. The CDR3 coding sequence is TGTGCCAGCAGTTTATCTAGCGGGGGGATTCAGTACTTC.

The rearrangement joins TRBV25-1 to TRBJ2-3, with 8 bases fitting TRBD2. The CDR3 consists of 14 residues. V lost 5 bases to trimming and J lost 1 base; unmatched junction nucleotides: 2. Germline V CDR1 and CDR2: MGHDK, SYGVNS. CDR3 residues: CASSQLAGTDTQYF. The CDR3 nucleotides read TGTGCCAGCAGTCAACTAGCGGGCACAGATACGCAGTATTTT. Based on the CDR3 plus reference TRBV25-1 and TRBJ2-3, the full variable domain is EADIYQTPRYLVIGTGKKITLECSQTMGHDKMYWYQQDPGMELHLIHYSYGVNSTEKGDLSSESTVSRIRTEHFPLTLESARPSHTSQYLCASSQLAGTDTQYFGPGTRLTVL.

The chain combines TRBV12-2 with TRBJ2-7; the D call in the table, TRBD2, was not verified against the DNA. TRBV12-2 has pseudogene status. The CDR3 runs to 14 residues. The DNA for the CDR3 is TGTGCAAGTCGCCGGAGGACTGCTGATTACGAGCAGTACTTC. Protein: CASRRRTADYEQYF.

This clone was found a few times. The J gene is TRBJ2-5, the V gene TRBV5-1, with TRBD2 identical over 7 bases. Germline assignment: CDR1 SGHRS and CDR2 YFSETQ. The length of the CDR3 is 15 residues. V dropped 0 bases and J dropped 4; count of bases not matched to a gene: 6. As DNA, the CDR3 is TGCGCCAGCAGCTTGGAAGGCAGGGAGGGAGAGACCCAGTACTTC. Its translation is CASSLEGREGETQYF.

The chain couples TRBV18 to TRBJ1-5, with 8 bases that match TRBD1. CDR1 is KGHSH, CDR2 LQKENI, per germline. The CDR3 covers 13 residues. V lost 5 bases, J lost 7 bases, and 4 bases stayed unmatched. The CDR3 nucleotides are TGTGCCAGCTCAGCAGGGGGCGCGCAGCCCCAGCATTTT. Translation gives CASSAGGAQPQHF.